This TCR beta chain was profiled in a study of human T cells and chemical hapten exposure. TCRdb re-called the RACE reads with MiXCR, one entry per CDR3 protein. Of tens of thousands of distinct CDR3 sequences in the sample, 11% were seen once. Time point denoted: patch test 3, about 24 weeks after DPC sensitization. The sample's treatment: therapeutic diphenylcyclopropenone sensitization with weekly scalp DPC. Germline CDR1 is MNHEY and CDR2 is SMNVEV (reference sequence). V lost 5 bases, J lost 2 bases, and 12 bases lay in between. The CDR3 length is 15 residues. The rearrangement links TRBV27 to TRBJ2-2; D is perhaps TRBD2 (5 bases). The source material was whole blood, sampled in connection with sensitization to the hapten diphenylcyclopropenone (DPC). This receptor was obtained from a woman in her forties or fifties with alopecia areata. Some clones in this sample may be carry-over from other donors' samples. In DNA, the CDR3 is TGTGCCAGCAGTCGGCCGGGAATAAACACCGGGGAGCTGTTTTTT. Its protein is CASSRPGINTGELFF.